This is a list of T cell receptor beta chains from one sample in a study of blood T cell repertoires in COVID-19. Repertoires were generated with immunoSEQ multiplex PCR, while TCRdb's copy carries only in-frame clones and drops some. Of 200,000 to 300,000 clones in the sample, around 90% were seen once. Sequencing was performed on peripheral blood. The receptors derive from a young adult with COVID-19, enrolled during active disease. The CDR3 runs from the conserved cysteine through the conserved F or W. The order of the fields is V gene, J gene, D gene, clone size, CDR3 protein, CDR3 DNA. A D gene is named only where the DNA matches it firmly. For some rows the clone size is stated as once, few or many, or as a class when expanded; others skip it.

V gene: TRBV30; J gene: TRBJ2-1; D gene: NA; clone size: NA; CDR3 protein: CAWDTGTTYNEQFF; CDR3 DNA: TGTGCCTGGGACACAGGGACTACATACAATGAGCAGTTCTTC
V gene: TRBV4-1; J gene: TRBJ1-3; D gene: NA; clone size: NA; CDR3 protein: CASSQVGAGNTIYF; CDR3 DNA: TGCGCCAGCAGCCAAGTAGGAGCTGGAAACACCATATATTTT
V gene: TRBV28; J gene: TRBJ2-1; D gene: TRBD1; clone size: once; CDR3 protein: CASRGTGDNEQFF; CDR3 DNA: TGTGCCAGCAGAGGGACAGGGGACAATGAGCAGTTCTTC
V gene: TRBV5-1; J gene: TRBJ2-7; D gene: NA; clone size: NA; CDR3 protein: CASSLVTSNYEQYF; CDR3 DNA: TGCGCCAGCAGCTTGGTGACTTCAAACTACGAGCAGTACTTC
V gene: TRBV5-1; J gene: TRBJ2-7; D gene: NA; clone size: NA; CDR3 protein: CASSYLLRGIYEQYF; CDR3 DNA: TGCGCCAGCAGCTACCTACTTCGGGGAATCTACGAGCAGTACTTC
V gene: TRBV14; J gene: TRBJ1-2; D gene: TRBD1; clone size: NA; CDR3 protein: CASSHLSRDRGYNYGYTF; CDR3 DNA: TGTGCCAGCAGCCACTTAAGCCGTGACAGGGGATATAACTATGGCTACACCTTC
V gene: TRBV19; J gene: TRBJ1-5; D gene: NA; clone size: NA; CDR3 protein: CASSISSGGQPQHF; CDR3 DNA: TGTGCCAGTAGTATCAGTAGCGGGGGGCAGCCCCAGCATTTT
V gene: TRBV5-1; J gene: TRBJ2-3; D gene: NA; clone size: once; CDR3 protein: CASRPDGGTDTQYF; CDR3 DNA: TGCGCCAGCAGACCCGACGGAGGCACAGATACGCAGTATTTT
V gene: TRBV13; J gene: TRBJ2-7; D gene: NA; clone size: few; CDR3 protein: CASSSDPSGSYEQYF; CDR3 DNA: TGTGCCAGCAGCTCCGACCCTTCAGGTAGCTACGAGCAGTACTTC
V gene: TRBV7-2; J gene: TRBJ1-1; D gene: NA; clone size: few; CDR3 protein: CASSPRLTDKNTEAFF; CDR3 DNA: TGTGCCAGCAGCCCTCGGTTGACTGATAAGAACACTGAAGCTTTCTTT
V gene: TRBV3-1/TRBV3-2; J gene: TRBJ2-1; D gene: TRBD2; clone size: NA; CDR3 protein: CASSQPSGRGNEQFF; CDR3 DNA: TGTGCCAGCAGCCAACCTAGCGGGAGGGGAAATGAGCAGTTCTTC
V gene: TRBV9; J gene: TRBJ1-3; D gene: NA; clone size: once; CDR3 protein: CASSVEARVSGNTIYF; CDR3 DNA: TGTGCCAGCAGCGTAGAGGCGCGGGTCTCTGGAAACACCATATATTTT
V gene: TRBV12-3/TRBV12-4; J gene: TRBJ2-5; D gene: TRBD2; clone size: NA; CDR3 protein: CASRTGGVETQYF; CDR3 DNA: TGTGCCAGCCGGACGGGAGGAGTCGAGACCCAGTACTTC
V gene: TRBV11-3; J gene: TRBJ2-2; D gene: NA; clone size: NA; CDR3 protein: CASSSQALGDTGELFF; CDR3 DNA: TGTGCCAGCAGCTCCCAGGCGCTCGGGGACACCGGGGAGCTGTTTTTT
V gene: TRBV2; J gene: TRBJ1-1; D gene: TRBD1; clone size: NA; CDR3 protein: CASSADRMNTEAFF; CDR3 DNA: TGTGCCAGCAGTGCGGACAGGATGAACACTGAAGCTTTCTTT
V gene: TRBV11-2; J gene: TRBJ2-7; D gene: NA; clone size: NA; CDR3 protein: CASSLARGMDYEQYF; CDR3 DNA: TGTGCCAGCAGCTTGGCGCGGGGAATGGACTACGAGCAGTACTTC
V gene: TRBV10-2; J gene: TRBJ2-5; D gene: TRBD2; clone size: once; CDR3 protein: CASRLTSGKETQYF; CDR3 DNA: TGCGCCAGCCGCCTGACTAGCGGGAAAGAGACCCAGTACTTC
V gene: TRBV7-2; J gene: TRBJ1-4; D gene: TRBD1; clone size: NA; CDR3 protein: CASSLTTGEEKLFF; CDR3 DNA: TGTGCCAGCAGCCTAACGACAGGGGAAGAAAAACTGTTTTTT
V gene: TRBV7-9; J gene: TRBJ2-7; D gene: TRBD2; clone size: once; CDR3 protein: CASSLGSGRATYEQYF; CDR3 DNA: TGTGCCAGCAGCTTAGGAAGCGGGAGGGCGACCTACGAGCAGTACTTC
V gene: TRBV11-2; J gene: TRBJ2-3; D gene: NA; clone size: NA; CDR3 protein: CASSSQGTDTQYF; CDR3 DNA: TGTGCCAGCAGCTCACAGGGAACAGATACGCAGTATTTT
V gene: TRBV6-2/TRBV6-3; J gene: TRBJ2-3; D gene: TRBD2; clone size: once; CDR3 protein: CASSPSGRGTDTQYF; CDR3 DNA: TGTGCCAGCAGCCCCAGCGGGAGGGGCACAGATACGCAGTATTTT
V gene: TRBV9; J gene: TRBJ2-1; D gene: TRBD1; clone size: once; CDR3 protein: CASSGGQGAYNEQFF; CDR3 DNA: TGTGCCAGCAGCGGCGGACAGGGGGCCTACAATGAGCAGTTCTTC
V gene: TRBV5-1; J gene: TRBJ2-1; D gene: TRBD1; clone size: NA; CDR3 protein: CASSLEGQGGTFF; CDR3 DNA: TGCGCCAGCAGCTTGGAGGGACAGGGAGGGACGTTCTTC
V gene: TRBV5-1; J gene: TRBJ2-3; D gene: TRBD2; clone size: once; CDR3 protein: CASSPGSGSTDTQYF; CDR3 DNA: TGCGCCAGCAGCCCCGGTAGCGGGAGCACAGATACGCAGTATTTT
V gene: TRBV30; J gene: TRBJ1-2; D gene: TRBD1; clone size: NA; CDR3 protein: CAWIIRDRDHTF; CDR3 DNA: TGTGCCTGGATTATCCGGGACAGGGACCACACCTTC
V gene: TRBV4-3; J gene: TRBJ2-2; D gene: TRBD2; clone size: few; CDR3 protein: CASSQEATSGWGELFF; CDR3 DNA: TGCGCCAGCAGCCAAGAGGCGACTAGCGGATGGGGGGAGCTGTTTTTT
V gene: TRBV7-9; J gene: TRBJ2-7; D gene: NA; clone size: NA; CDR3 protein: CASSLGSRGTYEQYF; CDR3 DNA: TGTGCCAGCAGCTTAGGCTCGCGGGGTACCTACGAGCAGTACTTC
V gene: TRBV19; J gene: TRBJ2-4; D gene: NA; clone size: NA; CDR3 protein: CASSPPRLAKNIQYF; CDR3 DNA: TGTGCCAGTAGTCCACCGCGGTTAGCCAAAAACATTCAGTACTTC
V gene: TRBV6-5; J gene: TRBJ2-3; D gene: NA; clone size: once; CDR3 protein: CASSSQGPTDTQYF; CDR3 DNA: TGTGCCAGCAGTTCTCAGGGGCCGACAGATACGCAGTATTTT
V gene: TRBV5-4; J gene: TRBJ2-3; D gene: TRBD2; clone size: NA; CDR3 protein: CASSFSLAGEDTQYF; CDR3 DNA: TGTGCCAGCAGCTTCAGTCTAGCGGGAGAAGATACGCAGTATTTT
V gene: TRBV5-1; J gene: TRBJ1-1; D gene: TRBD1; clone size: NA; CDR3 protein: CASIWDREAFF; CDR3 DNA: TGCGCCAGCATTTGGGACAGGGAGGCTTTCTTT
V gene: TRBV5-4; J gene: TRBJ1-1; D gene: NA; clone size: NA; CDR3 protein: CASSSQGNTEAFF; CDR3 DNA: TGTGCCAGCAGCTCACAGGGGAACACTGAAGCTTTCTTT
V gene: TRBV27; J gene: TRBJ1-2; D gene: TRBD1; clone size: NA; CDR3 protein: CASSFDRGNGYTF; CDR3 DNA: TGTGCCAGCAGTTTTGACAGGGGGAACGGCTACACCTTC
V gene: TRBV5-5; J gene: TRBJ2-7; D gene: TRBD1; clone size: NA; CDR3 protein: CASSLEGTETSEQYF; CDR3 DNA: TGTGCCAGCAGCTTGGAGGGGACAGAAACCAGCGAGCAGTACTTC
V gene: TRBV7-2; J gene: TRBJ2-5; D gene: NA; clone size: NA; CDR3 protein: CASSGGGGAETQYF; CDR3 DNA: TGTGCCAGCAGCGGAGGGGGCGGGGCAGAGACCCAGTACTTC
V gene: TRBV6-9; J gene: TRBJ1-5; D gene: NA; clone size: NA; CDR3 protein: CASRQGNQPQHF; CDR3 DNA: TGTGCCAGCAGACAGGGCAATCAGCCCCAGCATTTT
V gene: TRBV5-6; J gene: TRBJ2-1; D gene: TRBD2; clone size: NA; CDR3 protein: CASSLMGLAGNNEQFF; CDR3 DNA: TGTGCCAGCAGCTTGATGGGACTAGCGGGGAACAATGAGCAGTTCTTC
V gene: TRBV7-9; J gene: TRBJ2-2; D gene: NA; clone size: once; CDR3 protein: CASSAVPGQDVGELFF; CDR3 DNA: TGTGCCAGCAGCGCTGTACCGGGACAAGACGTGGGGGAGCTGTTTTTT
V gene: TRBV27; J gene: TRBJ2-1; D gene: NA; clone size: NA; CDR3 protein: CASSFSRDWIKFEDEQFF; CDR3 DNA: TGTGCCAGCAGTTTTTCCAGGGACTGGATCAAATTTGAGGATGAGCAGTTCTTC
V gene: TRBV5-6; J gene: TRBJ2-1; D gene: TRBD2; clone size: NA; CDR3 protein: CASSLGTSNEQFF; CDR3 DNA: TGTGCCAGCAGCTTGGGGACTAGCAATGAGCAGTTCTTC
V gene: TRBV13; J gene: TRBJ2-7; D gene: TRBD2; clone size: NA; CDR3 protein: CASSRGTSGAFTYEQYF; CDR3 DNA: TGTGCCAGCAGCCGAGGGACTAGCGGAGCGTTTACCTACGAGCAGTACTTC
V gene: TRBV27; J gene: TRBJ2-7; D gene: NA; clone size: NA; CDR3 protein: CASSLQRGYEQYF; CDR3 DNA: TGTGCCAGCAGTCTCCAAAGGGGCTACGAGCAGTACTTC
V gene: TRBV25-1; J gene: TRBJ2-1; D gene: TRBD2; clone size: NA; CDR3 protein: CASSVRSGRAQEQFF; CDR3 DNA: TGTGCCAGCAGTGTGCGAAGCGGGAGGGCCCAAGAACAGTTCTTC
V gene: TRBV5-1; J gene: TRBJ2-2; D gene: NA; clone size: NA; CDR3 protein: CASSAGGNTGELFF; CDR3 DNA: TGCGCCAGCAGCGCCGGAGGTAACACCGGGGAGCTGTTTTTT
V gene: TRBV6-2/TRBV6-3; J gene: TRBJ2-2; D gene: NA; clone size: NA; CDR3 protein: CASSYSRLADTGELFF; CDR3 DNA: TGTGCCAGCAGTTACTCGAGGTTAGCTGACACCGGGGAGCTGTTTTTT
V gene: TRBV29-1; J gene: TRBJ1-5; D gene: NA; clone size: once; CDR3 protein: CSFTGEDQPQHF; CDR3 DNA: TGCAGCTTTACGGGGGAGGATCAGCCCCAGCATTTT
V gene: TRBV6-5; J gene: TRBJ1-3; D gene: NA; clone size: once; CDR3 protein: CASSYSGGGNTIYF; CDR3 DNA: TGTGCCAGCAGTTACTCAGGGGGTGGAAACACCATATATTTT
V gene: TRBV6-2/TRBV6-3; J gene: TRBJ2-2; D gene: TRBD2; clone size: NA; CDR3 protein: CASRPGTSLTGELFF; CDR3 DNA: TGTGCCAGCAGACCTGGGACTAGCCTAACCGGGGAGCTGTTTTTT
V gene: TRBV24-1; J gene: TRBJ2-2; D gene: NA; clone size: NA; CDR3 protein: CATSDRALTGELFF; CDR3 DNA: TGTGCCACCAGTGATCGTGCGCTAACCGGGGAGCTGTTTTTT